A selection of T cell receptor beta chains follows, all from one sample in a study of shared clonotypes between healthy human individuals. Measured with immunoSEQ multiplex PCR; TCRdb has only the in-frame clones, and not every one. The table records millions of clones, about 93% of them present only once. Sequenced sample: naive CD8+ T cells from PBMCs. The receptors originated from a man younger than 35 in good health. Some clones in this sample may be carry-over from other donors' samples. Each CDR3 is given with its conserved first and last residue. D genes are given only for firm matches. Size values are once, few and many counts, or a class for expanded clones, and some rows have none.

j_gene | abundance | d_gene | v_gene | CDR3nt | CDR3aa
TRBJ2-7 | NA | NA | TRBV5-1 | TGCGCCAGCAGCGCGGACACCTCCTACGAGCAGTACTTC | CASSADTSYEQYF
TRBJ2-1 | NA | NA | TRBV28 | TGTGCCAGCAGTTTGTCTCTAGGGTCACCCTCCTACAATGAGCAGTTCTTC | CASSLSLGSPSYNEQFF
TRBJ1-5 | once | NA | TRBV15 | TGTGCCACCAGCCCAATGGCGGGTGGCAATCAGCCCCAGCATTTT | CATSPMAGGNQPQHF
TRBJ2-1 | NA | TRBD1 | TRBV25-1 | TGTGCCAGCAGTCTAAACCGGGACAGCCTGGCCCATGAGCAGTTCTTC | CASSLNRDSLAHEQFF
TRBJ2-3 | NA | NA | TRBV7-6 | TGTGCCAGCAGCCGACGCGCCGATACGCAGTATTTT | CASSRRADTQYF
TRBJ1-1 | once | TRBD1 | TRBV19 | TGTGCCAGTAGTATTCGCACCCGACAGGGTCAAGCTTTCTTT | CASSIRTRQGQAFF
TRBJ1-2 | NA | TRBD1 | TRBV7-9 | TGTGCCAGCAGCTCCAGAACGACAGGGGATGGTGGCTACACCTTC | CASSSRTTGDGGYTF
TRBJ2-7 | NA | NA | TRBV9 | TGTGCCAGCAGCTCCGGGGGAGGGGGTTACGAGCAGTACTTC | CASSSGGGGYEQYF
TRBJ2-2 | NA | NA | TRBV15 | TGTGCCACCAGCAGAACAAGGGTTACCGGGGAGCTGTTTTTT | CATSRTRVTGELFF
TRBJ2-3 | NA | NA | TRBV15 | TGTGCCACCAGCACCGGGGCCTTCAAGACAGATACGCAGTATTTT | CATSTGAFKTDTQYF
TRBJ2-5 | NA | NA | TRBV27 | TGTGCCAGCAGTCCGGGACTCCCGGCGGGCCAAGAGACCCAGTACTTC | CASSPGLPAGQETQYF
TRBJ2-2 | NA | NA | TRBV25-1 | TGTGCCAGCAGTGAATTCGGTAGTAGCACCGGGGAGCTGTTTTTT | CASSEFGSSTGELFF
TRBJ2-3 | NA | TRBD2 | TRBV28 | TGTGCCAGCAGTCGCGGACTAGCGGCCAGCACAGATACGCAGTATTTT | CASSRGLAASTDTQYF
TRBJ2-1 | once | NA | TRBV19 | TGTGCCAGTAGTTCCAGGACGTACAATGAGCAGTTCTTC | CASSSRTYNEQFF
TRBJ2-3 | NA | TRBD2 | TRBV2 | TGTGCCGGTAAGCGGGACCGAGACACAGATACGCAGTATTTT | CAGKRDRDTDTQYF
TRBJ2-5 | NA | NA | TRBV27 | TGTGCCAGCAGTTTCTCCGCAGAGGGCGGAGAGACCCAGTACTTC | CASSFSAEGGETQYF
TRBJ1-5 | NA | NA | TRBV27 | TGTGCCAGCAGTTTATGGTACGAAAATCAGCCCCAGCATTTT | CASSLWYENQPQHF
TRBJ2-7 | NA | NA | TRBV6-5 | TGTGCCAGCAGTACCATGGGCTACGAGCAGTACTTC | CASSTMGYEQYF
TRBJ1-4 | NA | NA | TRBV4-1 | TGCGCCAGCAGCCAACAGGTGGAAAAACTGTTTTTT | CASSQQVEKLFF
TRBJ2-7 | NA | NA | TRBV2 | TGTGCCAGCAGTGAAGCTTGGGCTCTCGAGCAGTACTTC | CASSEAWALEQYF
TRBJ2-7 | NA | NA | TRBV9 | TGTGCCAGCAGCGTAGAGTTTGGCAGGGCCTACGAGCAGTACTTC | CASSVEFGRAYEQYF
TRBJ1-2 | NA | NA | TRBV4-3 | TGCGCCAGCAGCCAAGATCAGGGGCCACGGGATGGCTACACCTTC | CASSQDQGPRDGYTF
TRBJ1-1 | NA | NA | TRBV30 | TGTGCCTGGTCCCTATTAAAGAACACTGAAGCTTTCTTT | CAWSLLKNTEAFF